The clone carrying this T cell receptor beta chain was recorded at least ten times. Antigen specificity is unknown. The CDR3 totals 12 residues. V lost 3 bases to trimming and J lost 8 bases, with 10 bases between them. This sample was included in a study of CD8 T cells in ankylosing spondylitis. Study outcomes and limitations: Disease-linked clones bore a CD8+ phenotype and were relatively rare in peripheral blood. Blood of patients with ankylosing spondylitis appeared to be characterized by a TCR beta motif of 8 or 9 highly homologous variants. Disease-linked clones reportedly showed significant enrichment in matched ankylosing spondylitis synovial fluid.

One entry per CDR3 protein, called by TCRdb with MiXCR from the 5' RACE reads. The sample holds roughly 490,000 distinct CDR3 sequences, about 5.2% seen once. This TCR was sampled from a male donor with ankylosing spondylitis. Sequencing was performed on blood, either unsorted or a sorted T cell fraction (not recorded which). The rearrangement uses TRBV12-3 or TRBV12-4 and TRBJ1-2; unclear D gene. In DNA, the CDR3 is TGTGCCAGCAGTTTTAGTATGGGCGGCTACACCTTC. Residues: CASSFSMGGYTF.